This TCR beta chain is drawn from a study of identical twins' blood T cells. Findings of the study overall: Shared CDR3 clonotype counts tracked mainly the product of cloneset sizes.

There are 13 residues in the CDR3. CDR1 and CDR2 from the germline V gene are MDHEN and SYDVKM. Trimming cost V 3 bases and J 7 bases, with 10 bases left between them. Turning to this clonotype: Its antigen is currently unknown.

Sample barcodes were added at both library ends during cDNA synthesis. MiXCR, run by TCRdb on the 5' RACE reads, gives a single entry per CDR3 protein. Among 350,000 to 400,000 distinct CDR3 sequences listed, 28% were seen once. Input material: PBMCs. This sequence originates from a woman aged 18-49 years in good health. V and J are TRBV28 and TRBJ1-5; a possible D gene is TRBD1 (5 bases). The CDR3 DNA follows: TGTGCCAGCAGTTTGGGGGTCGTGCAGCCCCAGCATTTT. Its protein is CASSLGVVQPQHF.